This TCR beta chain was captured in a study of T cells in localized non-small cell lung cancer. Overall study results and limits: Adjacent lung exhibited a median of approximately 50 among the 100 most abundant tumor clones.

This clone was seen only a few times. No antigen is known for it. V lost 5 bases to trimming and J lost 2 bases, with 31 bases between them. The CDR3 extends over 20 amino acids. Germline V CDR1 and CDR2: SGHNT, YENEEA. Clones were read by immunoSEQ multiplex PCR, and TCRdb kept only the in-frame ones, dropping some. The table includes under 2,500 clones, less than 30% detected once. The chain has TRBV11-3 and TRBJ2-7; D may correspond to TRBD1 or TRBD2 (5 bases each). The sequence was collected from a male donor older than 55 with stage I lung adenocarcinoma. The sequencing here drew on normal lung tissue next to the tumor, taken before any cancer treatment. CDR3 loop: CASSPERVLDRGALPYEQYF. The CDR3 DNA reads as TGTGCCAGCAGCCCCGAGAGGGTCTTGGACCGAGGGGCCCTACCCTACGAGCAGTACTTC.